This T cell receptor beta chain stems from a study of identical twins. Germline assignment: CDR1 SGHVS and CDR2 FNYEAQ. The CDR3 contains 16 residues. V lost 1 base, J lost 0 bases, and 10 bases lay in between. Template switching created a universal primer site, and the cDNA included unique molecular identifiers. Via MiXCR, TCRdb re-called the 5' RACE reads, giving one row per CDR3 protein. The repertoire holds about 330,000 distinct CDR3 sequences, with 12% as singletons. Healthy Caucasians were all of the donors. These sequences were also reported in another study, on yellow fever vaccine responses in identical twins. Turning to that study: As reported, the vaccine T cell response of twins seemed partly convergent and partly personalized.

Sequenced input: CD8+ T cells sorted from blood. The chain couples TRBV7-6 to TRBJ2-1; D is ambiguous. The clonotype was recovered from a woman younger than 30 in good health. The CDR3 DNA reads as TGTGCCAGCAGCTTAGAGGACGATAGCTCCTACAATGAGCAGTTCTTC. It codes for CASSLEDDSSYNEQFF.